These T cell receptor beta chains were read from a single sample in a study of identical twins. TCRdb reanalysed the 5' RACE reads using MiXCR and keeps one entry per CDR3 protein. The table shows some 250,000 distinct CDR3 sequences, with approximately 11% occurring only once. In addition, the sample was reused for a study of yellow fever vaccine responses in identical twins.

The sequenced sample was memory (CD45RO+) T cells sorted from blood. Receptor source: a woman aged 18-29 years in good health. Each CDR3 is given with its conserved first and last residue. A D gene is named only where the DNA matches it firmly. Part of the rows lack a size; the others show once, few, many or a class for expanded clones.

TRBJ2-1 | TRBD1 | TRBV4-3 | NA | CASSPTGGGTAPAEQFF | TGCGCCAGCAGCCCGACAGGGGGCGGAACTGCTCCGGCCGAGCAGTTCTTC
TRBJ2-3 | TRBD2 | TRBV7-2 | few | CASSPAASGGTDTQYF | TGTGCCAGCAGCCCAGCCGCTAGCGGGGGCACAGATACGCAGTATTTT
TRBJ2-7 | NA | TRBV6-1 | NA | CASSEAPTENYEQYF | TGTGCCAGCAGTGAAGCCCCGACAGAGAACTACGAGCAGTACTTC
TRBJ2-2 | TRBD1 | TRBV20-1 | many | CSARDPQGVYTGELFF | TGCAGTGCTAGAGATCCCCAGGGGGTTTACACCGGGGAGCTGTTTTTT
TRBJ2-3 | NA | TRBV5-1 | NA | CASSIGTDTQYF | TGCGCCAGCAGCATAGGCACAGATACGCAGTATTTT
TRBJ2-7 | TRBD2 | TRBV20-1 | NA | CSAREIAGGAYEQYF | TGCAGTGCGAGGGAGATAGCGGGGGGCGCCTACGAGCAGTACTTC
TRBJ2-1 | NA | TRBV29-1 | NA | CSVELVSGTYNEQFF | TGCAGCGTTGAACTAGTCTCGGGTACCTACAATGAGCAGTTCTTC
TRBJ2-2 | NA | TRBV15 | NA | CATSRDVVNTGELFF | TGTGCCACCAGCAGAGATGTAGTTAACACCGGGGAGCTGTTTTTT
TRBJ1-6 | NA | TRBV20-1 | many | CSARLYNSPLHF | TGCAGTGCTAGACTTTATAATTCACCCCTCCACTTT
TRBJ1-5 | NA | TRBV20-1 | NA | CSAVGYSNQPQHF | TGCAGTGCTGTCGGTTATAGCAATCAGCCCCAGCATTTT
TRBJ2-7 | NA | TRBV12-3/TRBV12-4 | many | CASSPGYEQYF | TGTGCCAGCAGCCCCGGCTACGAGCAGTACTTC
TRBJ2-1 | NA | TRBV3-1 | NA | CASSQVPRGSYNEQFF | TGTGCCAGCAGCCAAGTCCCCCGGGGCTCCTACAATGAGCAGTTCTTC
TRBJ1-5 | NA | TRBV27 | NA | CASSLNQGVSNQPQHF | TGTGCCAGCAGTTTAAACCAAGGGGTAAGCAATCAGCCCCAGCATTTT
TRBJ1-5 | TRBD1 | TRBV24-1 | NA | CATSDPTGNQPQHF | TGTGCCACCAGTGACCCGACAGGGAATCAGCCCCAGCATTTT
TRBJ1-5 | NA | TRBV18 | NA | CASSPAGNQPQHF | TGTGCCAGCTCTCCGGCGGGCAATCAGCCCCAGCATTTT
TRBJ2-1 | TRBD2 | TRBV27 | few | CASSPPSGRVNEQFF | TGTGCCAGCAGTCCCCCTAGCGGGAGGGTTAATGAGCAGTTCTTC
TRBJ1-5 | NA | TRBV6-2/TRBV6-3 | NA | CASSYFGISNQPQHF | TGTGCCAGCAGTTACTTCGGGATTAGCAATCAGCCCCAGCATTTT
TRBJ1-1 | NA | TRBV12-3/TRBV12-4 | NA | CASIPHRELNTEAFF | TGTGCCAGCATTCCCCATAGGGAATTGAACACTGAAGCTTTCTTT
TRBJ2-1 | NA | TRBV6-2/TRBV6-3 | many | CASSYSGEQFF | TGTGCCAGCAGTTACTCGGGAGAGCAGTTCTTC
TRBJ1-5 | NA | TRBV20-1 | NA | CSAREPRGQGNQPQHF | TGCAGTGCTAGAGAACCGAGGGGACAAGGCAATCAGCCCCAGCATTTT
TRBJ1-5 | NA | TRBV12-3/TRBV12-4 | many | CASSLGRGNQPQHF | TGTGCCAGCAGTTTGGGGAGGGGCAATCAGCCCCAGCATTTT
TRBJ2-2 | NA | TRBV29-1 | many | CSVGTFPGGGELFF | TGCAGCGTTGGTACATTCCCCGGAGGCGGGGAGCTGTTTTTT
TRBJ2-1 | NA | TRBV5-1 | many | CASALGWDSSYNEQFF | TGCGCCAGCGCCTTGGGGTGGGATAGCTCCTACAATGAGCAGTTCTTC
TRBJ2-1 | NA | TRBV5-1 | many | CASSIGTKSYNEQFF | TGCGCCAGCAGCATAGGGACGAAATCCTACAATGAGCAGTTCTTC
TRBJ2-3 | TRBD2 | TRBV4-1 | NA | CASSHGTGSVSTSGRAPDTQYF | TGCGCCAGCAGCCACGGGACAGGGTCGGTATCGACTAGCGGGAGGGCCCCAGATACGCAGTATTTT
TRBJ1-5 | NA | TRBV2 | many | CASTWGSNQPQHF | TGTGCCAGCACTTGGGGGAGCAATCAGCCCCAGCATTTT
TRBJ2-4 | TRBD1 | TRBV6-1 | NA | CASRRTGTTVAKNIQYF | TGTGCCAGCAGAAGGACAGGGACCACCGTAGCCAAAAACATTCAGTACTTC
TRBJ2-7 | TRBD2 | TRBV3-1 | NA | CACSQRGLAGDEQYF | TGTGCCTGCAGCCAAAGGGGACTAGCGGGGGACGAGCAGTACTTC
TRBJ1-1 | NA | TRBV18 | NA | CASSPPSSSARQAFF | TGTGCCAGCTCACCACCCAGCAGCTCGGCTAGGCAGGCTTTCTTT
TRBJ1-2 | NA | TRBV7-2 | few | CASSNGPGEEYGYTF | TGTGCCAGCAGCAACGGCCCAGGGGAAGAGTATGGCTACACCTTC
TRBJ1-4 | NA | TRBV13 | NA | CASSLDGPGVEKLFF | TGTGCCAGCAGCTTAGACGGGCCAGGGGTCGAAAAACTGTTTTTT
TRBJ2-7 | NA | TRBV6-4 | few | CASSDPRGGQSYEQYF | TGTGCCAGCAGTGACCCCAGGGGAGGGCAGTCCTACGAGCAGTACTTC
TRBJ2-7 | TRBD2 | TRBV11-2 | few | CASSLYPGLAGHSYEQYF | TGTGCCAGCAGCCTATATCCCGGACTAGCGGGGCACTCCTACGAGCAGTACTTC
TRBJ2-2 | NA | TRBV29-1 | few | CSVRGGHRSYTGELFF | TGCAGCGTTAGGGGGGGACACCGGTCCTACACCGGGGAGCTGTTTTTT
TRBJ2-3 | TRBD2 | TRBV20-1 | many | CSARAGGVADTQYF | TGCAGTGCTAGAGCGGGGGGGGTGGCAGATACGCAGTATTTT
TRBJ1-3 | NA | TRBV6-1 | NA | CASSEAAVSGNAIYF | TGTGCCAGCAGTGAAGCGGCGGTCTCTGGAAACGCCATATATTTT
TRBJ1-1 | NA | TRBV3-1 | few | CASSQHPGGTEAFF | TGTGCCAGCAGCCAGCACCCGGGCGGCACTGAAGCTTTCTTT
TRBJ2-2 | NA | TRBV3-1 | few | CASSQEDRNTGELFF | TGTGCCAGCAGCCAAGAAGATCGGAACACCGGGGAGCTGTTTTTT
TRBJ2-2 | TRBD2 | TRBV20-1 | NA | CCARTSGRENTGELFF | TGCTGTGCTAGGACTAGCGGGAGGGAGAACACCGGGGAGCTGTTTTTT
TRBJ2-1 | NA | TRBV4-3 | NA | CASSHRDEQFF | TGCGCCAGCAGCCATCGCGATGAGCAGTTCTTC
TRBJ2-7 | TRBD2 | TRBV27 | many | CASSLRPSGRNEQYF | TGTGCCAGCAGTTTACGGCCTAGCGGAAGAAACGAGCAGTACTTC
TRBJ2-7 | TRBD1 | TRBV5-6 | many | CASRRTGGVYEQYF | TGTGCCAGCAGGCGGACAGGGGGAGTATACGAGCAGTACTTC
TRBJ2-2 | NA | TRBV11-2 | many | CASSSPARGSNTGELFF | TGTGCCAGCAGCTCGCCCGCGCGGGGATCGAACACCGGGGAGCTGTTTTTT
TRBJ1-4 | NA | TRBV6-6 | few | CASSYRVTEKLFF | TGTGCCAGCAGTTACAGGGTAACTGAAAAACTGTTTTTT
TRBJ2-6 | NA | TRBV9 | few | CASSVGRAINVLTF | TGTGCCAGCAGCGTAGGTCGCGCCATCAACGTCCTGACTTTC
TRBJ1-1 | NA | TRBV5-5 | few | CASSQVGVANTEAFF | TGTGCCAGCAGCCAAGTTGGGGTTGCGAACACTGAAGCTTTCTTT
TRBJ2-5 | TRBD1 | TRBV4-3 | few | CASSRDRGGETQYF | TGCGCCAGCAGCCGGGACAGGGGGGGGGAGACCCAGTACTTC
TRBJ2-3 | TRBD2 | TRBV6-1 | few | CASRTSGRASTDTQYF | TGTGCCAGCAGGACTAGCGGGAGGGCTAGCACAGATACGCAGTATTTT
TRBJ2-6 | TRBD1 | TRBV12-3/TRBV12-4 | few | CACSLGGDRVYSGANVLTF | TGTGCCTGCAGTTTAGGTGGGGACAGGGTCTACTCTGGGGCCAACGTCCTGACTTTC
TRBJ2-1 | TRBD2 | TRBV7-8 | many | CASSLLSGTSGRANEQFF | TGTGCCAGCAGCTTATTGAGCGGGACTAGCGGGAGAGCCAATGAGCAGTTCTTC
TRBJ2-5 | NA | TRBV3-1 | few | CASRQGGTQYF | TGTGCCAGCAGGCAAGGCGGGACCCAGTACTTC
TRBJ2-7 | NA | TRBV24-1 | few | CATSDSGPKSYEQYF | TGTGCCACCAGTGATTCTGGGCCTAAATCCTACGAGCAGTACTTC
TRBJ1-6 | NA | TRBV30 | NA | CAWSFQGNSPLHF | TGTGCCTGGAGTTTTCAAGGCAATTCACCCCTCCACTTT
TRBJ2-7 | NA | TRBV10-2 | few | CASSETHEQYF | TGCGCCAGCAGTGAGACCCACGAGCAGTACTTC